This T cell receptor beta chain was identified in a study of shared clonotypes between healthy human individuals. This clone has more than one count but fewer than ten. In germline, CDR1 is SGHRS, CDR2 YFSETQ. The CDR3 spans 15 residues. Trimming left V 0 bases short and J 6 bases short, with 13 bases between. Produced via immunoSEQ multiplex PCR; TCRdb's table is partial and in-frame only. The table lists some 1,900,000 clones, about 94% of them singletons. Naive CD8 cells lacked CD45RO, underwent positive selection for CCR7 and left out terminally differentiated effector memory CD45RA+ cells. The receptor was isolated from a man younger than 35 in good health. J is TRBJ2-1 and V is TRBV5-1; D is uncertain. The material sequenced was naive CD8+ T cells sorted from blood. CDR3 amino acids: CASSLGSGPGNEQFF. CDR3 nucleotide sequence: TGCGCCAGCAGCTTGGGGTCGGGCCCGGGCAATGAGCAGTTCTTC.